This TCR beta chain was retrieved from a study of T cells in Graves' hyperthyroidism and ophthalmopathy. Criteria for exclusion of patients were uncontrolled infection, other autoimmune disease, pregnancy or lactation. Fresh peripheral blood, 9.5 to 10 ml of it, supplied the PBMCs. With 10 bases removed from V and 5 bases from J, the gap between germline ends came to 20 bases. There are 14 residues in the CDR3. Germline V gives CDR1 MDHEN, CDR2 SYDVKM. RNA transcripts yielded amplified TCR beta CDR3 regions. In the first-round RT-PCR of the TCR CDR3, the HTBI primer set was used. A single record per CDR3 protein comes from TCRdb applying MiXCR to the multiplex PCR reads. The data show about 280,000 distinct CDR3 sequences, 20% to 30% seen once. Study conclusions and caveats: Separating ophthalmopathy from stable hyperthyroidism was achieved by a 13 V-J model.

This clonotype was seen ten or more times. Antigen unknown. The chain uses TRBV28 and TRBJ2-5, with D perhaps TRBD1 (5 bases). The clonotype was recovered from a man in his forties with Graves' hyperthyroidism that later progressed to Graves' ophthalmopathy. The specimen was blood. CDR3 sequence (DNA): TGTGCCATAGCCCGGACGGCCAACAGGGAGACCCAGTACTTC. It codes for CAIARTANRETQYF.